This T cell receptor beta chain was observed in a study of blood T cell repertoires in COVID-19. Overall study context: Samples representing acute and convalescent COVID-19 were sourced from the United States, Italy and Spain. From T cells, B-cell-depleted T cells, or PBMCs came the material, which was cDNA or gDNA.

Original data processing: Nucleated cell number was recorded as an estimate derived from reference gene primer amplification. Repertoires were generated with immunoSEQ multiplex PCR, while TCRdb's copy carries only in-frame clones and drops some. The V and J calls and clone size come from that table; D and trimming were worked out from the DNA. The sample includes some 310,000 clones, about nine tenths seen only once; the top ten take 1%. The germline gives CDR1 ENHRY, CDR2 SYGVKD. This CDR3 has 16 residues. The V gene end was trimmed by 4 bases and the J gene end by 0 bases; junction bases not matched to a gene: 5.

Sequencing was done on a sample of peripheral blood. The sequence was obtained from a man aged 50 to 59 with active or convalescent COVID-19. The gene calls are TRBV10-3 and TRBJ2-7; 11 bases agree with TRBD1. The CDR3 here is CAISAGDRGNSYEQYF. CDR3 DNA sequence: TGTGCCATCAGTGCGGGGGACAGGGGGAACTCCTACGAGCAGTACTTC.